The 25 T cell receptor beta chains given below trace back to one sample, sequenced in a study of blood T cell repertoires in COVID-19 (dated by TCRdb to about 2020). Receptor amplification or capture employed the immunoSEQ multiplex PCR assay. Imported from immuneACCESS, the table was reduced by TCRdb to in-frame sequences with V and J called. These copies leave out some clones; in studies compared against another copy, an unresolved V gene accounts for under half, and the cause of the remainder is not known. This sample is represented by more than 200,000 clones; about 85% of them were singletons. The ten largest make up about 1.8% of the sample. Sequencing input: peripheral blood. All receptors derive from a man between 65 and 85 years old with acute or convalescent COVID-19.

The chain uses TRBV19 and TRBJ2-3; TRBD1 matches at 11 bases. The CDR3 spans 15 residues. Trimming cost V 9 bases and J 5 bases; bases outside gene matches: 10. Germline V CDR1 and CDR2: LNHDA, SQIVND (reference sequence). The CDR3 loop is CASRWTGGRVDTQYF. CDR3 DNA: TGTGCCAGCCGATGGACAGGGGGCCGGGTAGATACGCAGTATTTT. The full variable domain, rest sourced from reference TRBV19 and TRBJ2-3, is DGGITQSPKYLFRKEGQNVTLSCEQNLNHDAMYWYRQDPGQGLRLIYYSQIVNDFQKGDIAEGYSVSREKKESFPLTVTSAQKNPTAFYLCASRWTGGRVDTQYFGPGTRLTVL.

This chain joins TRBV29-1 and TRBJ2-7, with TRBD2 matching over 10 bases. Germline CDR1 is SQVTM and CDR2 is ANQGSEA. Trimming at V came to 6 bases and at J to 3 bases, leaving 2 bases not matched to a gene. The CDR3 has 12 amino acids. The CDR3: CSVRLAGYEQYF. The CDR3 DNA reads as TGCAGCGTCCGACTAGCGGGCTACGAGCAGTACTTC.

V usage is TRBV7-9 and J usage is TRBJ1-1; perhaps TRBD1 as D (6 bases). There are 14 residues in the CDR3. Per the germline V gene, CDR1 is SEHNR and CDR2 is FQNEAQ (reference sequence). The germline V and J ends were trimmed by 4 bases and 7 bases, with 16 bases remaining between them. The CDR3 bases are TGTGCCAGCAGCTCTCAACAGGGTTGGGGTGAAGCTTTCTTT. Protein sequence: CASSSQQGWGEAFF.

This chain connects TRBV11-2 to TRBJ1-2; D is unclear. Trimming stripped 1 base from V and 1 base from J, with 7 bases between. Germline V gives CDR1 SGHAT, CDR2 FQNNGV. This CDR3 spans 14 amino acids. DNA of the CDR3: TGTGCCAGCAGCTTAGGAACAGTTAACTATGGCTACACCTTC. Its protein product is CASSLGTVNYGYTF. Full variable domain (missing parts from reference TRBV11-2 and TRBJ1-2): EAGVAQSPRYKIIEKRQSVAFWCNPISGHATLYWYQQILGQGPKLLIQFQNNGVVDDSQLPKDRFSAERLKGVDSTLKIQPAKLEDSAVYLCASSLGTVNYGYTFGSGTRLTVV.

The chain couples TRBV11-1 to TRBJ1-6; D gene ambiguous. V lost 3 bases and J lost 10, with 19 bases in between. The CDR3 is 16 residues long. In germline, CDR1 is SGHAT, CDR2 FQDESV (reference sequence). The CDR3 loop is CASSFGVDSSTSPLHF. CDR3 DNA: TGTGCCAGCAGCTTCGGGGTGGACTCCTCAACGTCACCCCTCCACTTT.

This clone has only one observation. The genes are TRBV11-1 and TRBJ2-3; D unclear. The CDR3 contains 14 residues. Germline V gene sequence: CDR1 SGHAT, CDR2 FQDESV (reference sequence). The ends were cut back, 2 bases at V and 0 bases at J, with 6 bases in the middle. Here the CDR3 DNA reads TGTGCCAGCAGCTTAAGAACTAGCACAGATACGCAGTATTTT. It specifies CASSLRTSTDTQYF.

The chain links TRBV7-3 to TRBJ2-7; 12 bases map to TRBD2. Per the germline V gene, CDR1 is SGHTA and CDR2 is FQGTGA. The CDR3 runs 13 residues. V shed 3 bases, J shed 7 bases, and the junction held 1 base outside the gene matches. The CDR3 reads CASSFGLAGEQYF. As DNA, the CDR3 is TGTGCCAGCAGCTTCGGACTAGCGGGGGAGCAGTACTTC.

The J gene is TRBJ1-2, the V gene TRBV21-1; the tabulated D call, TRBD1, remains unverified against the DNA. TRBV21-1 has pseudogene status. The CDR3 runs 18 residues. Written as DNA, the CDR3 is TGTGCCAGCAGCACTATCCCGGGACAGGGCCCGGGCCACTATGGCTACACCTTC. Its protein product is CASSTIPGQGPGHYGYTF.

This chain connects TRBV7-2 to TRBJ1-2; D is possibly TRBD1 (5 bases). Germline V gene sequence: CDR1 SGHTA, CDR2 FQGNSA. There are 15 residues in the CDR3. V lost 2 bases and J lost 0, with 10 bases in between. CDR3 in amino acids: CASSLMGQANYGYTF. DNA of the CDR3: TGTGCCAGCAGCTTAATGGGGCAGGCTAACTATGGCTACACCTTC.

The chain links TRBV9 to TRBJ2-2; 11 bases align to TRBD1. V was pared by 3 bases and J by 3 bases, with 4 bases of the junction left unmatched. This CDR3 region has 16 residues. The germline V gene has CDR1 SGDLS and CDR2 YYNGEE. DNA of the CDR3: TGTGCCAGCAGCGACCCGGGACAGGGGGACACCGGGGAGCTGTTTTTT. It encodes CASSDPGQGDTGELFF. Based on the CDR3 plus reference TRBV9 and TRBJ2-2, the full variable domain is DSGVTQTPKHLITATGQRVTLRCSPRSGDLSVYWYQQSLDQGLQFLIQYYNGEERAKGNILERFSAQQFPDLHSELNLSSLELGDSALYFCASSDPGQGDTGELFFGEGSRLTVL.

This clone has just one count. The chain employs TRBV5-1 and TRBJ2-2; the match to TRBD2 covers 7 bases. The CDR3 is 16 residues long. V trimming: 4 bases; J trimming: 4 bases; junction bases outside the gene matches: 10. Germline CDR1 reads SGHRS; CDR2 reads YFSETQ. For the CDR3, the DNA is TGCGCCAGCAGCCTGAGGGCGGGAGTGGGCACCGGGGAGCTGTTTTTT. Encoded protein: CASSLRAGVGTGELFF.

V usage is TRBV5-6 and J usage is TRBJ1-2; possible D gene TRBD1, 5 bases. The CDR3 covers 14 residues. V was clipped by 0 bases and J by 4 bases, with 10 bases between them. Germline CDR1 reads SGHDT; CDR2 reads YYEEEE. Written as DNA, the CDR3 is TGTGCCAGCAGCTTGGACAGGACGGGCTATGGCTACACCTTC. Translated: CASSLDRTGYGYTF.

The chain combines TRBV21-1 with TRBJ2-6; TRBD2 is the table's D call and was not checked against the DNA. TRBV21-1 represents a pseudogene. This CDR3 has 22 residues. The CDR3 nucleotides are TGTGCCAGCAGCAAATTAGTTTTGTGCCTAGACCCGGCTCACTCTGGGGCCAACGTCCTGACTTTC. Translated, it gives CASSKLVLCLDPAHSGANVLTF.

The CDR3 DNA reads TGTGCCAGTAGTATCGGGGGGGCCTACAATGAGCAGTTCTTC. It codes for CASSIGGAYNEQFF. The gene calls are TRBV19 and TRBJ2-1; 8 nucleotides match TRBD2. With V trimmed by 3 bases and J by 2 bases, 0 bases remained unmatched. This CDR3 has 14 amino acids. Germline V gene lookup returns CDR1 LNHDA and CDR2 SQIVND (reference sequence).

This chain links TRBV9 with TRBJ2-7; D remains ambiguous. CDR1 SGDLS and CDR2 YYNGEE come from the germline V gene. V dropped 3 bases and J dropped 5 bases, with 12 bases sitting between them. The CDR3 runs to 13 residues. The CDR3 here is CASSARGSDEQYF. CDR3 nucleotides: TGTGCCAGCAGCGCCCGCGGCAGCGACGAGCAGTACTTC.

CDR3 amino acids: CASSKDLYEGFSGNTIYF. In DNA form, the CDR3 reads TGTGCCAGCAGCAAAGATCTTTACGAGGGCTTCTCTGGAAACACCATATATTTT. The chain recombines TRBV21-1 with TRBJ1-3. TRBV21-1 is noted as a pseudogene. This CDR3 region has 18 residues.

The gene calls are TRBV11-2 and TRBJ2-7; D gene uncertain. The CDR3 has 12 residues. V lost 4 bases, J lost 3 bases, and 7 bases lay in between. Germline CDR1 reads SGHAT; CDR2 reads FQNNGV. The CDR3 bases are TGTGCCAGCAGCTCCCGAGACTACGAGCAGTACTTC. Amino acids: CASSSRDYEQYF.

This chain links TRBV27 with TRBJ1-1; possible D gene TRBD1, 6 bases. CDR3 size: 14 residues. V was cut by 3 bases and J by 5 bases, with 13 bases left in between. Germline V CDR1 and CDR2: MNHEY, SMNVEV (reference sequence). Written as DNA, the CDR3 is TGTGCCAGCAGTTTCGTCGGGGGGCATACTGAAGCTTTCTTT. It is translated as CASSFVGGHTEAFF.

This clone has just a few counts. The chain employs TRBV5-4 and TRBJ2-1; D is possibly TRBD2 (5 bases). Germline CDR1 is SGHNT and CDR2 is YYREEE (reference sequence). The CDR3 extends over 13 amino acids. V lost 4 bases and J 5 bases, leaving 10 bases between the germline ends. Here the CDR3 reads CASSDPGNNEQFF. Here the CDR3 DNA reads TGTGCCAGCAGCGACCCCGGGAACAATGAGCAGTTCTTC.

The rearrangement links TRBV7-9 to TRBJ2-1; D is ambiguous. The germline CDR1 and CDR2 sequences are SEHNR and FQNEAQ (reference sequence). Between the trimmed V and J ends, which lost 7 bases and 2 bases, there was a span of 12 bases. This CDR3 has 14 residues. The CDR3 DNA is TGTGCCAGCACCCTCGGAGCGACCTACAATGAGCAGTTCTTC. Its protein is CASTLGATYNEQFF.

This sequence joins TRBV6-5 and TRBJ1-1; D unresolved. V lost 6 bases and J 1 base, leaving 6 bases between the germline ends. CDR3 length: 12 residues. Germline assignment: CDR1 MNHEY and CDR2 SVGAGI. CDR3 in amino acids: CASRGRNTEAFF. The CDR3 coding sequence is TGTGCCAGCAGGGGCCGGAACACTGAAGCTTTCTTT.

V gene TRBV5-1 combines with J gene TRBJ2-7; 13 bases fit TRBD2. Germline CDR1 SGHRS, CDR2 YFSETQ. The CDR3 sequence is 15 residues long. Germline trimming cut 4 bases from V and 4 bases from J; bases unmatched to any gene: 5. The CDR3 spells CASSEGLAGRYEQYF. CDR3 DNA sequence: TGCGCCAGCAGCGAGGGACTAGCGGGAAGATACGAGCAGTACTTC.

The chain employs TRBV19 and TRBJ2-7; D perhaps matches TRBD1 (7 bases). Germline V gene data show CDR1 as LNHDA and CDR2 as SQIVND (reference sequence). V was pared by 10 bases and J by 6 bases, with 22 bases between. The CDR3 length is 14 residues. The CDR3 nucleotides are TGTGCCACCGCACCGACAGGGATTAGCGGCGAGCAGTACTTC. Translated: CATAPTGISGEQYF.

V is TRBV3-1 (or the pseudogene TRBV3-2) and J is TRBJ1-2; weak D call: TRBD1 (5 bases). Germline assignment: CDR1 LGHDT and CDR2 YNNKEL (reference sequence). Trimming cost V 4 bases and J 9 bases, with 18 bases left between them. This CDR3 is 14 amino acids long. CDR3 nucleotide sequence: TGTGCCAGCAGCCCCCTACAGGACCCGTCCCGCTACACCTTC. The encoded protein is CASSPLQDPSRYTF.

This clone was found once. The chain employs TRBV6-6 and TRBJ2-1, with D unclear. Per the germline V gene, CDR1 is MNHNY and CDR2 is SVGAGI (reference sequence). The length of the CDR3 is 13 residues. V was pared by 1 base and J by 4 bases, with 5 bases between. The CDR3 reads CASSYLEYNEQFF. For the CDR3, the DNA is TGTGCCAGCAGTTACTTGGAGTACAATGAGCAGTTCTTC.